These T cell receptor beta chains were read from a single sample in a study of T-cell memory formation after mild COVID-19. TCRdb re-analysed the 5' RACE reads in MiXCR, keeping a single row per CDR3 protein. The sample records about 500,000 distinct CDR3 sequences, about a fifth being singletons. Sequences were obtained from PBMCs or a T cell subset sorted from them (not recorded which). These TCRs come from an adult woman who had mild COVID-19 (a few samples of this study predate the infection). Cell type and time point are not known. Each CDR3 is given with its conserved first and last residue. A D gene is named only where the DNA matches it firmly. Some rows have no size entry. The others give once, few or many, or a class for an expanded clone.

CDR3 protein: CASSPMNQGLRTEAFF; CDR3 DNA: TGTGCCAGCAGCCCCATGAACCAGGGTTTGCGGACTGAAGCTTTCTTT; V gene: TRBV13; D gene: -; clone size: few; J gene: TRBJ1-1
CDR3 protein: CASSELENTEAFF; CDR3 DNA: TGTGCCAGCAGTGAATTGGAGAACACTGAAGCTTTCTTT; V gene: TRBV25-1; D gene: -; clone size: -; J gene: TRBJ1-1
CDR3 protein: CASSFGAAGDYGYTF; CDR3 DNA: TGCGCCAGCTCCTTTGGGGCGGCAGGGGACTATGGCTACACCTTC; V gene: TRBV5-1; D gene: -; clone size: few; J gene: TRBJ1-2
CDR3 protein: CSARVNRGPSGELFF; CDR3 DNA: TGCAGTGCTAGAGTTAATCGAGGGCCCTCCGGGGAGCTGTTTTTT; V gene: TRBV20-1; D gene: -; clone size: few; J gene: TRBJ2-2
CDR3 protein: CASQRESTDTQYF; CDR3 DNA: TGTGCCAGCCAGAGGGAAAGCACAGATACGCAGTATTTT; V gene: TRBV2; D gene: -; clone size: -; J gene: TRBJ2-3
CDR3 protein: CASSTDRVTNEKLFF; CDR3 DNA: TGTGCCAGCAGTACGGACAGGGTGACTAATGAAAAACTGTTTTTT; V gene: TRBV6-5; D gene: TRBD1; clone size: few; J gene: TRBJ1-4
CDR3 protein: CSVKQDTNEKLFF; CDR3 DNA: TGCAGCGTTAAACAGGATACTAATGAAAAACTGTTTTTT; V gene: TRBV29-1; D gene: -; clone size: few; J gene: TRBJ1-4
CDR3 protein: CASSTSAYNSPLHF; CDR3 DNA: TGTGCCAGCAGCACATCGGCTTATAATTCACCCCTCCACTTT; V gene: TRBV7-3; D gene: -; clone size: few; J gene: TRBJ1-6
CDR3 protein: CASEGTSGAYNEQFF; CDR3 DNA: TGTGCCAGTGAAGGGACTAGCGGGGCCTACAATGAGCAGTTCTTC; V gene: TRBV19; D gene: TRBD2; clone size: few; J gene: TRBJ2-1
CDR3 protein: CASSLAPGNQPQHF; CDR3 DNA: TGCGCCAGCAGCCTGGCCCCCGGCAATCAGCCCCAGCATTTT; V gene: TRBV5-1; D gene: -; clone size: -; J gene: TRBJ1-5
CDR3 protein: CATSRTRTGELFF; CDR3 DNA: TGTGCCACCAGCAGGACCCGGACCGGGGAGCTGTTTTTT; V gene: TRBV15; D gene: -; clone size: -; J gene: TRBJ2-2
CDR3 protein: CATSEYGELFF; CDR3 DNA: TGTGCCACCAGTGAATACGGGGAGCTGTTTTTT; V gene: TRBV24-1; D gene: -; clone size: few; J gene: TRBJ2-2
CDR3 protein: CASALQTGGETQYF; CDR3 DNA: TGTGCCTCGGCCCTCCAGACAGGGGGCGAGACCCAGTACTTC; V gene: TRBV7-2; D gene: TRBD1; clone size: few; J gene: TRBJ2-5
CDR3 protein: CASSQGSGGPFGRTDTQYF; CDR3 DNA: TGTGCCAGCAGCCAAGGAAGCGGGGGGCCCTTCGGACGGACAGATACGCAGTATTTT; V gene: TRBV3-1; D gene: TRBD2; clone size: few; J gene: TRBJ2-3
CDR3 protein: CASSSQQGNEQFF; CDR3 DNA: TGTGCCAGCAGTTCTCAACAGGGAAATGAGCAGTTCTTC; V gene: TRBV12-3/TRBV12-4; D gene: -; clone size: -; J gene: TRBJ2-1
CDR3 protein: CASKDGFTDTQYF; CDR3 DNA: TGTGCCAGCAAGGACGGGTTCACAGATACGCAGTATTTT; V gene: TRBV9; D gene: -; clone size: -; J gene: TRBJ2-3
CDR3 protein: CASTPGGGRTEAFF; CDR3 DNA: TGCGCCAGCACCCCGGGGGGTGGCCGGACTGAAGCTTTCTTT; V gene: TRBV5-1; D gene: -; clone size: -; J gene: TRBJ1-1
CDR3 protein: CASSAGWGVDEQYF; CDR3 DNA: TGTGCCAGCAGCGCCGGGTGGGGCGTGGACGAGCAGTACTTC; V gene: TRBV9; D gene: -; clone size: -; J gene: TRBJ2-7
CDR3 protein: CASKGVGRVRWNTGELFF; CDR3 DNA: TGTGCCAGCAAGGGAGTTGGGCGAGTACGCTGGAACACCGGGGAGCTGTTTTTT; V gene: TRBV27; D gene: -; clone size: few; J gene: TRBJ2-2
CDR3 protein: CASSQALTSGGAEDTQYF; CDR3 DNA: TGTGCCAGCAGCCAAGCGTTAACTAGCGGGGGGGCAGAGGATACGCAGTATTTT; V gene: TRBV4-2; D gene: TRBD2; clone size: few; J gene: TRBJ2-3
CDR3 protein: CSAPSRSIANYGYTF; CDR3 DNA: TGCAGTGCTCCCTCCCGGTCGATAGCTAACTATGGCTACACCTTC; V gene: TRBV20-1; D gene: -; clone size: few; J gene: TRBJ1-2
CDR3 protein: CASERDRGGEQYF; CDR3 DNA: TGTGCCAGCGAGAGGGACAGAGGCGGCGAGCAGTACTTC; V gene: TRBV5-5; D gene: TRBD1; clone size: -; J gene: TRBJ2-7
CDR3 protein: CASSLWENTEAFF; CDR3 DNA: TGTGCCAGCAGTTTATGGGAGAACACTGAAGCTTTCTTT; V gene: TRBV12-3/TRBV12-4; D gene: -; clone size: many; J gene: TRBJ1-1
CDR3 protein: CASSAGPGDTEAFF; CDR3 DNA: TGCGCCAGCAGCGCGGGGCCTGGGGACACTGAAGCTTTCTTT; V gene: TRBV5-1; D gene: -; clone size: -; J gene: TRBJ1-1
CDR3 protein: CASSAQGIGNQPQHF; CDR3 DNA: TGTGCCAGCAGTGCCCAGGGTATTGGCAATCAGCCCCAGCATTTT; V gene: TRBV12-3/TRBV12-4; D gene: -; clone size: many; J gene: TRBJ1-5
CDR3 protein: CSVLTYQNTEAFF; CDR3 DNA: TGCAGCGTATTAACGTACCAGAACACTGAAGCTTTCTTT; V gene: TRBV29-1; D gene: -; clone size: few; J gene: TRBJ1-1
CDR3 protein: CASSPYGQGSSSYNEQFF; CDR3 DNA: TGTGCCAGCAGCCCCTACGGGCAGGGGTCGAGCTCCTACAATGAGCAGTTCTTC; V gene: TRBV7-6; D gene: -; clone size: few; J gene: TRBJ2-1
CDR3 protein: CSVEAEGPTEAFF; CDR3 DNA: TGCAGCGTTGAAGCTGAAGGGCCCACTGAAGCTTTCTTT; V gene: TRBV29-1; D gene: -; clone size: few; J gene: TRBJ1-1
CDR3 protein: CASSQDPASGRVYGSYNEQFF; CDR3 DNA: TGCGCCAGCAGCCAAGATCCGGCTAGCGGGAGGGTTTATGGATCCTACAATGAGCAGTTCTTC; V gene: TRBV4-3; D gene: TRBD2; clone size: many; J gene: TRBJ2-1
CDR3 protein: CASSPQTASYNEQFF; CDR3 DNA: TGTGCCAGCAGCCCGCAAACTGCGTCCTACAATGAGCAGTTCTTC; V gene: TRBV9; D gene: -; clone size: few; J gene: TRBJ2-1
CDR3 protein: CSATGTANQPQHF; CDR3 DNA: TGCAGTGCAACCGGGACAGCTAATCAGCCCCAGCATTTT; V gene: TRBV20-1; D gene: TRBD1; clone size: -; J gene: TRBJ1-5
CDR3 protein: CASSLDGIYHVDTEAFF; CDR3 DNA: TGCGCCAGCAGCTTGGACGGGATTTATCATGTAGATACTGAAGCTTTCTTT; V gene: TRBV5-1; D gene: -; clone size: few; J gene: TRBJ1-1
CDR3 protein: CASSQAYSGRAFMPDTQYF; CDR3 DNA: TGTGCCAGCAGCCAAGCCTATAGCGGGAGGGCGTTTATGCCAGATACGCAGTATTTT; V gene: TRBV4-2; D gene: TRBD2; clone size: few; J gene: TRBJ2-3
CDR3 protein: CATSAPTFTAGGNEQFF; CDR3 DNA: TGTGCCACCAGTGCCCCCACTTTCACAGCGGGAGGCAATGAGCAGTTCTTC; V gene: TRBV24-1; D gene: TRBD2; clone size: -; J gene: TRBJ2-1
CDR3 protein: CASSGRQGTPTDTQYF; CDR3 DNA: TGTGCCAGCAGCGGTCGACAGGGGACCCCCACAGATACGCAGTATTTT; V gene: TRBV7-2; D gene: TRBD1; clone size: many; J gene: TRBJ2-3
CDR3 protein: CASTPGRRSNQPQHF; CDR3 DNA: TGTGCCAGCACCCCCGGACGGAGGAGCAATCAGCCCCAGCATTTT; V gene: TRBV12-3/TRBV12-4; D gene: -; clone size: -; J gene: TRBJ1-5
CDR3 protein: CASGHSGTDTEAFF; CDR3 DNA: TGCGCCAGCGGTCACTCCGGGACAGACACTGAAGCTTTCTTT; V gene: TRBV5-1; D gene: TRBD1; clone size: few; J gene: TRBJ1-1
CDR3 protein: CATTRDRSYNEQFF; CDR3 DNA: TGTGCCACCACCCGAGACCGATCTTACAATGAGCAGTTCTTC; V gene: TRBV6-6; D gene: -; clone size: -; J gene: TRBJ2-1
CDR3 protein: CASSQERGGGGAYNEQFF; CDR3 DNA: TGTGCCAGCAGCCAAGAAAGAGGCGGGGGGGGCGCCTACAATGAGCAGTTCTTC; V gene: TRBV4-2; D gene: TRBD2; clone size: -; J gene: TRBJ2-1
CDR3 protein: CASSYIGGNYGYTF; CDR3 DNA: TGTGCCAGCAGTTATATCGGGGGTAACTATGGCTACACCTTC; V gene: TRBV6-5; D gene: -; clone size: few; J gene: TRBJ1-2
CDR3 protein: CASSPPKGQAYNEQFF; CDR3 DNA: TGTGCCAGCTCACCCCCTAAGGGACAGGCCTACAATGAGCAGTTCTTC; V gene: TRBV18; D gene: TRBD1; clone size: -; J gene: TRBJ2-1
CDR3 protein: CASSLAPRGYNEQFF; CDR3 DNA: TGTGCCAGCAGCTTAGCGCCACGAGGCTACAATGAGCAGTTCTTC; V gene: TRBV7-8; D gene: -; clone size: -; J gene: TRBJ2-1
CDR3 protein: CASSSYVSGTDYEQYF; CDR3 DNA: TGTGCCAGCAGTTCCTACGTCTCCGGGACAGACTACGAGCAGTACTTC; V gene: TRBV27; D gene: TRBD1; clone size: many; J gene: TRBJ2-7
CDR3 protein: CASSLGQGAYNEQFF; CDR3 DNA: TGTGCCAGCAGTTTGGGACAGGGGGCATACAATGAGCAGTTCTTC; V gene: TRBV11-2; D gene: TRBD1; clone size: many; J gene: TRBJ2-1
CDR3 protein: CASSLTGTGEQYF; CDR3 DNA: TGTGCCAGCAGCCTAACAGGGACTGGCGAGCAGTACTTC; V gene: TRBV7-6; D gene: -; clone size: -; J gene: TRBJ2-7
CDR3 protein: CASSPPEANGKNIQYF; CDR3 DNA: TGTGCCAGCAGCCCCCCCGAGGCGAATGGCAAAAACATTCAGTACTTC; V gene: TRBV7-9; D gene: -; clone size: few; J gene: TRBJ2-4
CDR3 protein: CSAPPAYGYTF; CDR3 DNA: TGCAGTGCCCCCCCAGCCTATGGCTACACCTTC; V gene: TRBV20-1; D gene: -; clone size: few; J gene: TRBJ1-2
CDR3 protein: CASSLYGLRGDTDTQYF; CDR3 DNA: TGTGCCAGCAGCTTATATGGCCTGCGCGGTGACACAGATACGCAGTATTTT; V gene: TRBV7-3; D gene: -; clone size: -; J gene: TRBJ2-3
CDR3 protein: CASSTRPGQGANYGYTF; CDR3 DNA: TGTGCCAGTAGTACAAGGCCGGGACAGGGGGCGAACTATGGCTACACCTTC; V gene: TRBV19; D gene: TRBD1; clone size: -; J gene: TRBJ1-2
CDR3 protein: CASSLGSGKRNQPQHF; CDR3 DNA: TGTGCCAGCAGCTTAGGGTCGGGGAAGAGGAATCAGCCCCAGCATTTT; V gene: TRBV7-9; D gene: -; clone size: -; J gene: TRBJ1-5
CDR3 protein: CASSPDGASGELFF; CDR3 DNA: TGTGCCAGCAGCCCAGACGGAGCATCAGGGGAGCTGTTTTTT; V gene: TRBV11-2; D gene: -; clone size: -; J gene: TRBJ2-2
CDR3 protein: CASSSPPRDGLTGNTGELFF; CDR3 DNA: TGTGCCAGCAGCTCACCCCCTAGGGATGGGCTTACCGGGAACACCGGGGAGCTGTTTTTT; V gene: TRBV7-9; D gene: -; clone size: -; J gene: TRBJ2-2
CDR3 protein: CASSWNARGNTIYF; CDR3 DNA: TGTGCCAGCAGCTGGAATGCGAGGGGAAACACCATATATTTT; V gene: TRBV3-1; D gene: -; clone size: many; J gene: TRBJ1-3
CDR3 protein: CASSVEGLAGVPSNEQFF; CDR3 DNA: TGTGCCAGCAGCGTAGAAGGACTAGCGGGAGTCCCGTCCAATGAGCAGTTCTTC; V gene: TRBV9; D gene: TRBD2; clone size: -; J gene: TRBJ2-1
CDR3 protein: CASSLGVGTHEQYF; CDR3 DNA: TGCGCCAGCAGCTTGGGGGTCGGGACCCACGAGCAGTACTTC; V gene: TRBV5-1; D gene: -; clone size: -; J gene: TRBJ2-7